This record concerns one T cell receptor beta chain sequence. Libraries were prepared by immunoSEQ multiplex PCR; TCRdb keeps only in-frame clonotypes and omits some of them. The sample lists roughly 250,000 clones, around four fifths occurring once. The data belong to a study of blood T cell repertoires in COVID-19. The CDR3 consists of 17 residues. Germline trimming cut 0 bases from V and 3 bases from J; bases unmatched to any gene: 7. CDR1 ENHRY and CDR2 SYGVKD come from the germline V gene. The chain employs TRBV10-3 and TRBJ2-3; 9 bases align to TRBD2. The sample comprised peripheral blood. This sequence originates from an older woman with active or convalescent COVID-19. The CDR3 DNA is TGTGCCATCAGTGAGTCGTATAAGCGGGAGGCGACAGATACGCAGTATTTT. Protein sequence: CAISESYKREATDTQYF.